This TCR beta chain emerged from a study of T cells expressing NK-cell markers. The CDR3 has 13 residues. The V gene's germline CDR1 is DFQATT and CDR2 SNEGSKA (reference sequence). TCRdb re-called the 5' RACE reads, yielding one record per CDR3 amino acid sequence without DNA. The listing records about 390,000 distinct CDR3 sequences. The chain uses TRBV20-1 and TRBJ2-7. The specimen sequenced was blood T cells: a sorted CD56 or NKG2C T cell subset, CD4+ or CD8+ T cells, or bulk PBMC T cells (not recorded which). The clonotype was recovered from a woman aged 45 to 65 in good health. The CDR3 sequence is CSARLPSSYEQYF.